Each of the 2 T cell receptor beta chains below was sequenced from the same sample in a study of T cell responses to AZD1222 COVID-19 vaccine. The data were produced by immunoSEQ multiplex PCR, yet TCRdb's version contains in-frame clones alone and is incomplete. Of around 140,000 clones listed, roughly nine tenths are singletons. Sequences were derived from peripheral blood, sampled 28 days after the second AZD1222 dose. These receptors were collected from an adult who received the AZD1222 COVID-19 vaccine.

The CDR3 protein is CASSPDEGSNSPLHF. CDR3 DNA: TGTGCCAGCAGCCCCGATGAAGGGTCTAATTCACCCCTCCACTTT. The rearrangement links TRBV5-4 to TRBJ1-6; no clear D gene. The CDR3 has 15 amino acids. The germline V and J ends were trimmed by 4 bases and 6 bases, with 14 bases remaining between them. Per germline, CDR1 SGHNT and CDR2 YYREEE (reference sequence).

Remarks on this clone: This sample includes further DNA sequences coding for the same CDR3. The chain uses TRBV5-1 and TRBJ1-3; TRBD1 is a possible D gene (5 bases). Germline CDR1 is SGHRS and CDR2 is YFSETQ. The V and J ends lost 0 bases and 4 bases respectively, with 11 bases between them. The CDR3 runs 15 residues. DNA for the CDR3: TGCGCCAGCAGCTTGGCAGGGTCGAGCGGAAACACCATATATTTT. Protein: CASSLAGSSGNTIYF. The entire variable domain, with the rest obtained from reference TRBV5-1 and TRBJ1-3, is as follows: KAGVTQTPRYLIKTRGQQVTLSCSPISGHRSVSWYQQTPGQGLQFLFEYFSETQRNKGNFPGRFSGRQFSNSRSEMNVSTLELGDSALYLCASSLAGSSGNTIYFGEGSWLTVV.